These 30 T cell receptor beta chains were all obtained from the same sample, sequenced in a study of T-cell memory formation after mild COVID-19. TCRdb fed the 5' RACE reads into MiXCR, producing one record per CDR3 protein. The repertoire has just under 350,000 distinct CDR3 sequences, 13% of them found once; the top ten carry about a fifth. Sequencing was performed on PBMCs or a T cell subset sorted from them (not recorded which). The origin of the receptors is a man aged 18 to 35 who had mild COVID-19 (a few samples of this study predate the infection). Cell type and time point are not known.

In this sample, this clonotype turned up a few times. This chain links TRBV7-6 with TRBJ1-2; unclear D gene. Trimming cost V 2 bases and J 4 bases, with 11 bases left between them. The CDR3 is 14 amino acids. In germline, CDR1 is SGHVS, CDR2 FNYEAQ. CDR3 coding DNA: TGTGCCAGCAGCTTACACGCCCCATCCTATGGCTACACCTTC. It codes for CASSLHAPSYGYTF.

This clonotype was found many times. This sequence joins TRBV6-5 and TRBJ2-5, with D tentatively TRBD1 (6 bases). Germline V gene sequence: CDR1 MNHEY, CDR2 SVGAGI. V was pared by 2 bases and J by 3 bases, with 10 bases between. The length of the CDR3 is 14 residues. CDR3 in amino acids: CASSYTAGEETQYF. In DNA form, the CDR3 reads TGTGCCAGCAGTTACACGGCAGGGGAAGAGACCCAGTACTTC.

The CDR3 bases are TGTGCCATCAGTGTATCCCAGGGCTCCACTGAAGCTTTCTTT. Its translation is CAISVSQGSTEAFF. J is TRBJ1-1 and V is TRBV10-3, with D possibly being TRBD1 (5 bases). Germline V gene lookup returns CDR1 ENHRY and CDR2 SYGVKD. CDR3 length equals 14 residues. Trimming stripped 4 bases from V and 4 bases from J, with 13 bases between.

This clonotype was seen more than once but under ten times. This chain joins TRBV6-1 and TRBJ1-5, with unresolved D. There are 14 residues in the CDR3. V was clipped by 1 base and J by 0 bases, with 4 bases between them. Looked up from germline, CDR1 is MNHNS and CDR2 is SASEGT. The CDR3 is CASSEVYSNQPQHF. The DNA of the CDR3 is TGTGCCAGCAGTGAAGTTTATAGCAATCAGCCCCAGCATTTT.

This chain joins TRBV6-5 and TRBJ2-1; 7 nucleotides align to TRBD2. This CDR3 is 14 amino acids long. CDR1 MNHEY and CDR2 SVGAGI come from the germline V gene. Germline trimming cut 4 bases from V and 2 bases from J; bases unmatched to any gene: 2. Written as DNA, the CDR3 is TGTGCCAGCAGTTCGAGCGGGGCCTACAATGAGCAGTTCTTC. Its protein product is CASSSSGAYNEQFF.

This clonotype was observed a handful of times. The chain carries TRBV9 and TRBJ2-3, with D perhaps TRBD2 (7 bases). The CDR3 extends over 16 amino acids. Trimming took off 0 bases at V and 2 bases at J, with 13 bases between the two ends. Germline assignment: CDR1 SGDLS and CDR2 YYNGEE. The CDR3 sequence: CASSVVGGGHTDTQYF. Written as DNA, the CDR3 is TGTGCCAGCAGCGTAGTTGGCGGGGGCCACACAGATACGCAGTATTTT.

A few counts support this clonotype. The chain joins TRBV9 to TRBJ2-3, with 10 bases aligning to TRBD1. The CDR3 runs to 15 residues. V lost 4 bases, J lost 5 bases, and 7 bases stayed unmatched. CDR1 is SGDLS and CDR2 is YYNGEE in the germline V gene. The CDR3 reads CASSPRTGGGDTQYF. The CDR3 region has the DNA TGTGCCAGCAGCCCCAGGACAGGGGGAGGAGATACGCAGTATTTT. The full variable domain, in which reference TRBV9 and TRBJ2-3 provide the parts outside the CDR3, is DSGVTQTPKHLITATGQRVTLRCSPRSGDLSVYWYQQSLDQGLQFLIQYYNGEERAKGNILERFSAQQFPDLHSELNLSSLELGDSALYFCASSPRTGGGDTQYFGPGTRLTVL.

CDR3 DNA: TGTGCCAGCAGTGAATTGGGGCCGGGGATCTCCTACAATGAGCAGTTCTTC. This sequence encodes CASSELGPGISYNEQFF. V usage is TRBV25-1 and J usage is TRBJ2-1; possibly TRBD1 or TRBD2 for D (5 bases each). In germline, CDR1 is MGHDK, CDR2 SYGVNS. Trimming cost V 1 base and J 0 bases, with 13 bases left between them. The CDR3 is 17 amino acids. The whole variable domain, filled in from reference TRBV25-1 and TRBJ2-1, reads EADIYQTPRYLVIGTGKKITLECSQTMGHDKMYWYQQDPGMELHLIHYSYGVNSTEKGDLSSESTVSRIRTEHFPLTLESARPSHTSQYLCASSELGPGISYNEQFFGPGTRLTVL.

This clonotype appeared a few times. The V call is TRBV14, the J call TRBJ2-1; no clear D. CDR1 and CDR2 (germline): SGHDN, FVKESK. This CDR3 comprises 15 residues. V lost 2 bases and J lost 4, with 12 bases in between. The CDR3 is CASSQPGGLYNEQFF. DNA of the CDR3: TGTGCCAGCAGCCAACCCGGCGGTTTATACAATGAGCAGTTCTTC.

This clonotype was recorded a few times. The rearrangement links TRBV6-6 to TRBJ2-1; D call uncertain. Trimming left V 6 bases short and J 8 bases short, with 11 bases between. Germline values: CDR1 MNHNY, CDR2 SVGAGI (reference sequence). CDR3 size: 12 residues. Here the CDR3 reads CASSPYGDEQFF. In DNA, the CDR3 is TGTGCCAGCAGCCCCTATGGGGATGAGCAGTTCTTC.

A few counts support this clonotype. The chain joins TRBV11-2 to TRBJ1-1, with D maybe TRBD1 (5 bases). This CDR3 is 15 amino acids long. V was clipped by 5 bases and J by 1 base, with 14 bases between them. CDR1 is SGHAT, CDR2 FQNNGV, per germline. CDR3 coding DNA: TGTGCCAGCAGCACCTTACGTGGGGGGAACACTGAAGCTTTCTTT. It is translated as CASSTLRGGNTEAFF.

This clonotype was seen more than once but under ten times. DNA for the CDR3: TGTGCCAGCATCCAGGGGTTGAACACTGAAGCTTTCTTT. This encodes CASIQGLNTEAFF. The chain has TRBV28 and TRBJ1-1, with D possibly TRBD1 on 6 matching bases. The CDR3 contains 13 residues. V lost 7 bases and J 0 bases, leaving 9 bases between the germline ends. Germline CDR1 MDHEN, CDR2 SYDVKM.

The genes are TRBV6-5 and TRBJ2-5, with D unclear. V was pared by 7 bases and J by 7 bases, with 19 bases between. The CDR3 has 14 residues. Per germline, CDR1 MNHEY and CDR2 SVGAGI. In DNA, the CDR3 is TGTGCCAGCAAGGGTGGGCCACCGGTGGGGACCCAGTACTTC. Amino acid sequence: CASKGGPPVGTQYF.

The chain recombines TRBV4-3 with TRBJ2-1; 12 bases match TRBD2. The germline CDR1 and CDR2 sequences are LGHNA and YSLEER. With 1 base clipped from V and 4 bases from J, the junction kept 5 bases outside the gene matches. The CDR3 runs 17 residues. CDR3 bases: TGCGCCAGCAGCCAAGTATGGACTAGCGGGGATTACAATGAGCAGTTCTTC. This encodes CASSQVWTSGDYNEQFF.

V gene TRBV20-1 combines with J gene TRBJ1-1; D possibly corresponds to TRBD1 (5 bases). Trimming shortened V by 5 bases and J by 10 bases, and 14 bases separated the two germline ends. The CDR3 consists of 11 residues. CDR1 is DFQATT, CDR2 SNEGSKA, per germline (reference sequence). The CDR3 nucleotides are TGCAGTGCTTCAGGGTATGACGTAGCTTTCTTT. As protein: CSASGYDVAFF.

The chain links TRBV28 to TRBJ1-4; D perhaps matches TRBD1 (5 bases). Germline CDR1 is MDHEN and CDR2 is SYDVKM. The CDR3 has 12 residues. V was cut by 11 bases and J by 8 bases, with 15 bases left in between. This chain's CDR3 is CASWRDGEKLFF. CDR3 bases: TGTGCCTCCTGGAGGGACGGGGAAAAACTGTTTTTT.

The chain has TRBV20-1 and TRBJ2-1; D might be TRBD1 (6 bases). V lost 6 bases, J lost 4 bases, and 22 bases lay in between. CDR1 and CDR2 from the germline V gene are DFQATT and SNEGSKA (reference sequence). The CDR3 is made up of 16 amino acids. The CDR3 bases are TGCAGTGCACAGGGTGGGGCCCAGTCCGGATACAATGAGCAGTTCTTC. Its protein product is CSAQGGAQSGYNEQFF.

This clonotype was detected only a few times. The chain uses TRBV29-1 and TRBJ2-4; tentative D call: TRBD2 (5 bases). In germline, CDR1 is SQVTM, CDR2 ANQGSEA. The CDR3 is 11 residues long. The V end was cut by 4 bases, the J end by 7 bases, with 8 bases between. CDR3 sequence reads: CSVATGNIQYF. The CDR3 DNA sequence: TGCAGCGTTGCGACGGGGAACATTCAGTACTTC. The variable domain in full, with the rest retrieved from reference TRBV29-1 and TRBJ2-4, is SAVISQKPSRDICQRGTSLTIQCQVDSQVTMMFWYRQQPGQSLTLIATANQGSEATYESGFVIDKFPISRPNLTFSTLTVSNMSPEDSSIYLCSVATGNIQYFGAGTRLSVL.

V and J are TRBV7-2 and TRBJ1-2, with TRBD1 as a possible D gene (6 bases). V shed 5 bases and J shed 8 bases, with 18 bases lying between them. The germline V gene encodes CDR1 SGHTA and CDR2 FQGNSA. The CDR3 length is 14 residues. CDR3: CASSPTRTAGGYTF. CDR3 coding DNA: TGTGCCAGCAGCCCTACCCGGACAGCGGGGGGCTACACCTTC.

The J gene is TRBJ2-7, the V gene TRBV29-1; 11 bases are shared with TRBD2. Germline trimming cut 3 bases from V and 6 bases from J; bases unmatched to any gene: 7. CDR3 length: 14 residues. CDR1 is SQVTM and CDR2 is ANQGSEA in the germline V gene. This CDR3 is CSVEASGGWREQYF. The CDR3 DNA reads TGCAGCGTTGAGGCTAGCGGGGGGTGGCGCGAGCAGTACTTC.

This chain's CDR3 is CASSHQTGRETQYF. The DNA of the CDR3 is TGTGCCAGCAGCCACCAGACAGGGAGGGAGACCCAGTACTTC. The rearrangement links TRBV14 to TRBJ2-5, with D maybe TRBD1 (7 bases). Trimming took off 3 bases at V and 5 bases at J, with 13 bases between the two ends. This CDR3 has 14 amino acids. Germline loops: CDR1 SGHDN, CDR2 FVKESK.

The chain is built from TRBV5-1 and TRBJ1-1; D not resolved. The CDR3 is made up of 12 amino acids. Germline V gene sequence: CDR1 SGHRS, CDR2 YFSETQ. The V end lost 1 base, the J end lost 11 bases, and 12 bases lay between the germline ends. The CDR3 nucleotides are TGCGCCAGCAGCTTGATAGGGCTAGTCGCTTTCTTT. Amino acids: CASSLIGLVAFF.

The chain recombines TRBV4-2 with TRBJ1-2, with 8 bases fitting TRBD1. Per the germline V gene, CDR1 is LGHNA and CDR2 is YNFKEQ. This CDR3 is 14 amino acids long. J was trimmed by 5 bases and V by 5 bases; bases with no gene match: 7. The CDR3 sequence: CASSWGQDGYGYTF. The CDR3, as DNA: TGTGCCAGCAGCTGGGGACAGGACGGATATGGCTACACCTTC.

The table lists this clonotype with many counts. The CDR3 sequence: CASSSQNTGTGHSPLHF. DNA of the CDR3: TGTGCCAGCAGCTCACAGAATACCGGGACAGGCCATTCACCCCTCCACTTT. The V call is TRBV7-6, the J call TRBJ1-6; 8 positions match TRBD1. There are 17 residues in the CDR3. V shed 4 bases and J 8 bases; nucleotides not matched to a gene: 13. Germline V gives CDR1 SGHVS, CDR2 FNYEAQ. The full variable domain, with the rest looked up from reference TRBV7-6 and TRBJ1-6, is GAGVSQSPRYKVTKRGQDVALRCDPISGHVSLYWYRQALGQGPEFLTYFNYEAQQDKSGLPNDRFSAERPEGSISTLTIQRTEQRDSAMYRCASSSQNTGTGHSPLHFGNGTRLTVT.

V is TRBV27 and J is TRBJ1-1, with 11 bases that match TRBD1. CDR1 and CDR2 (germline): MNHEY, SMNVEV (reference sequence). CDR3 length: 15 amino acids. The J segment lost 10 bases and the V segment lost 6 bases, leaving 13 bases of the junction unmatched. The CDR3, as DNA: TGTGCCAGCAGCCTCAGCGGGACAGGGGGGTTATTAGCTTTCTTT. This translates into CASSLSGTGGLLAFF.

In this sample, this clonotype turned up a few times. The CDR3 here is CSARARTELETQYF. The CDR3 nucleotides are TGCAGTGCTAGAGCCCGCACCGAGCTGGAGACCCAGTACTTC. The chain uses TRBV20-1 and TRBJ2-5; D is uncertain. The V and J ends lost 1 base and 5 bases respectively, with 14 bases between them. There are 14 residues in the CDR3. CDR1 DFQATT and CDR2 SNEGSKA come from the germline V gene (reference sequence).

This clonotype occurred a few times. As DNA, the CDR3 is TGTGCCAGCAGAAGCGGGGGGTCTTCTAGCACAGATACGCAGTATTTT. It yields the protein CASRSGGSSSTDTQYF. The V gene is TRBV6-2 or TRBV6-3, the J gene TRBJ2-3; TRBD2 matches 9 bases. Germline V gene data show CDR1 as MNHEY and CDR2 as SVGEGT. The junction had 7 bases not matched to a gene; V was cut back by 6 bases and J by 0 bases. The CDR3 is made up of 16 amino acids.

This clonotype occurred many times. This sequence joins TRBV24-1 and TRBJ2-3; D is ambiguous. This CDR3 is 13 amino acids long. The germline V gene has CDR1 KGHDR and CDR2 SFDVKD. The germline V and J ends were trimmed by 4 bases and 0 bases, with 4 bases remaining between them. The CDR3 is CATSEGSTDTQYF. The CDR3 DNA is TGTGCCACCAGTGAGGGGAGCACAGATACGCAGTATTTT.

This clonotype was seen more than once but under ten times. This rearrangement joins TRBV28 to TRBJ2-3; 10 bases line up with TRBD2. The V gene end was trimmed by 4 bases and the J gene end by 4 bases; junction bases not matched to a gene: 5. Germline CDR1 is MDHEN and CDR2 is SYDVKM. CDR3 length: 15 residues. In DNA form, the CDR3 reads TGTGCCAGCAGTTCTAGCGGGGGAATGGCAGATACGCAGTATTTT. Protein: CASSSSGGMADTQYF.

This rearrangement joins TRBV6-5 to TRBJ1-4; TRBD1 matches at 10 bases. Germline trimming cut 6 bases from V and 6 bases from J; bases unmatched to any gene: 7. The CDR3 runs to 15 residues. CDR1 is MNHEY and CDR2 is SVGAGI in the germline V gene. The CDR3: CASRATGTGDEKLFF. CDR3 nucleotides: TGTGCCAGCAGAGCGACCGGGACAGGGGATGAAAAACTGTTTTTT.